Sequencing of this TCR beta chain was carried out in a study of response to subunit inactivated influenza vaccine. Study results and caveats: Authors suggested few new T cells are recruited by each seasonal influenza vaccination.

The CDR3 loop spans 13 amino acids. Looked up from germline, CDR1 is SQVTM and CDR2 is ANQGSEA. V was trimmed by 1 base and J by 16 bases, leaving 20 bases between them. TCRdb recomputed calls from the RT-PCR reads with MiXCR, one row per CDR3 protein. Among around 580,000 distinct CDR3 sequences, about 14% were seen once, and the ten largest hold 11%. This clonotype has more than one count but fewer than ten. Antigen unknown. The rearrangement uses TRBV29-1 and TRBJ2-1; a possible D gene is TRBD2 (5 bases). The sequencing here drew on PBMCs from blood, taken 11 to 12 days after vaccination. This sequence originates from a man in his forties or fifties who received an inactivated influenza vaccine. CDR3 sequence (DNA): TGCAGCGTTGAAGCTCTACAACTAGGGCTTGTTTTCTTC. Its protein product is CSVEALQLGLVFF.